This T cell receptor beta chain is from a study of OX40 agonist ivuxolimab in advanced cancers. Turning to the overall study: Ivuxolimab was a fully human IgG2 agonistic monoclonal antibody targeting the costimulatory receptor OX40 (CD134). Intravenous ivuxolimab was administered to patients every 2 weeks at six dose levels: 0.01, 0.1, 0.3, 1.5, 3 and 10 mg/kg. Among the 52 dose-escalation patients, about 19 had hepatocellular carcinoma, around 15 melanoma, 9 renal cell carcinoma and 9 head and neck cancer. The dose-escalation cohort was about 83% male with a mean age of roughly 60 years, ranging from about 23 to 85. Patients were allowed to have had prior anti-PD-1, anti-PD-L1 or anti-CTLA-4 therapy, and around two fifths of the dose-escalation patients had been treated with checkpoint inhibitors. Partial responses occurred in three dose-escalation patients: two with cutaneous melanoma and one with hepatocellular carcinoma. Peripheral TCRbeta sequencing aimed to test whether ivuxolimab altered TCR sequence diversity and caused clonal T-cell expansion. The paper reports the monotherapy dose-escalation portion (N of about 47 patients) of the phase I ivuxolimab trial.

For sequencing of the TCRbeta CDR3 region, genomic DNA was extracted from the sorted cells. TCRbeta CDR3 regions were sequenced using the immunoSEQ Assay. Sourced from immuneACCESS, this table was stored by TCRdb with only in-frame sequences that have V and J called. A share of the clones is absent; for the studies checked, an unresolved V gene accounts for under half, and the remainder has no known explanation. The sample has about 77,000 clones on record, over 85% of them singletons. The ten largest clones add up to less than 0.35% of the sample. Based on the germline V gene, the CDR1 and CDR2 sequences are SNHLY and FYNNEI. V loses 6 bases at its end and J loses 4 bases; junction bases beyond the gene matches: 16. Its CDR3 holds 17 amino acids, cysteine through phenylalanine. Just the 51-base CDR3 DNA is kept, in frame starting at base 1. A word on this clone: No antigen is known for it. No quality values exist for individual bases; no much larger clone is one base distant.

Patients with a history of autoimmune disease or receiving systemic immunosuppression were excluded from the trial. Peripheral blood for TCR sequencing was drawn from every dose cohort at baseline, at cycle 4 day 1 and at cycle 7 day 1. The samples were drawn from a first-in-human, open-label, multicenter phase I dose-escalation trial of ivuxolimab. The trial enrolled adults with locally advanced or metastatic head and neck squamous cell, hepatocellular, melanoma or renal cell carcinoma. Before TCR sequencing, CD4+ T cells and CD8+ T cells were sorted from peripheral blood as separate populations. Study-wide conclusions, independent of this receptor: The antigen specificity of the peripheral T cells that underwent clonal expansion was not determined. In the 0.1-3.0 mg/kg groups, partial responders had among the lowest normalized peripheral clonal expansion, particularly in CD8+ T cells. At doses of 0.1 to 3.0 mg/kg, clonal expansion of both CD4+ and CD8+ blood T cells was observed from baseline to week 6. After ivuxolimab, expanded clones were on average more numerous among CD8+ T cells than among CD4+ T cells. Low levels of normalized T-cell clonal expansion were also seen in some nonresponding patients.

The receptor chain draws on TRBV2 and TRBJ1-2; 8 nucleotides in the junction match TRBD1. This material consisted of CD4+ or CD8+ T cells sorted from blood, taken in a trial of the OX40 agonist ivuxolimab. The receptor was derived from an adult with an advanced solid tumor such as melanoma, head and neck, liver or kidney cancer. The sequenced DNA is TGTGCCAGCAGCTTCCCATCCGGGACAGGAGCACTCTATGGCTACACCTTC. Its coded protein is CASSFPSGTGALYGYTF. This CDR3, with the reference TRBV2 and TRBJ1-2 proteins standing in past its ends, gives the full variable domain EPEVTQTPSHQVTQMGQEVILRCVPISNHLYFYWYRQILGQKVEFLVSFYNNEISEKSEIFDDQFSVERPDGSNFTLKIRSTKLEDSAMYFCASSFPSGTGALYGYTFGSGTRLTVV.